The count of the clone carrying this T cell receptor beta chain is one. This table comes from immunoSEQ multiplex PCR, and its TCRdb copy is limited to in-frame clones, with some not included. The sample lists around 280,000 clones; 70% to 90% were seen once. This entry comes from a study of blood T cell repertoires in COVID-19. Study-wide background: T cells, B-cell-depleted T cells, or PBMCs provided the cDNA or gDNA that served as material.

This CDR3 has 11 residues. V was cut by 7 bases and J by 7 bases, with 9 bases left in between. From germline, CDR1 is KGHDR and CDR2 SFDVKD. The chain uses TRBV24-1 and TRBJ1-2; D unclear. Sequencing used PBMCs or T cells enriched from blood (not recorded which). This sequence was found in a woman aged 40 to 50 who had recovered from COVID-19. The CDR3 bases are TGTGCCACCAGGGGAGGCTCTGGCTACACCTTC. This gives the protein CATRGGSGYTF.